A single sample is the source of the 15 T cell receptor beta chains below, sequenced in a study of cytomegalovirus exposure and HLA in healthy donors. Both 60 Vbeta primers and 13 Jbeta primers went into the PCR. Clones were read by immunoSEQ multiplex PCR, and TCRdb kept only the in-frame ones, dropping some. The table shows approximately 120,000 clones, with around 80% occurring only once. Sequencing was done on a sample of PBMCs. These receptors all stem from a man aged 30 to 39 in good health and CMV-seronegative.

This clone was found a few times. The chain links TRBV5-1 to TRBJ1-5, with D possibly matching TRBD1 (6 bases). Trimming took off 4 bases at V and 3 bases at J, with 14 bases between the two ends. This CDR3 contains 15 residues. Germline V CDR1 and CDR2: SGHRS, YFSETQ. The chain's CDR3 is CASSVTTGFNQPQHF. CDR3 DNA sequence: TGCGCCAGCAGCGTGACGACAGGTTTCAATCAGCCCCAGCATTTT.

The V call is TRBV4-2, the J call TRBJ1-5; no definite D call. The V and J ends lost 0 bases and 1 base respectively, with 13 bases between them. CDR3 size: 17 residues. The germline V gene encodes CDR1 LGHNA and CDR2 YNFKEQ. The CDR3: CASSQDLEGGSNQPQHF. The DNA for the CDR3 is TGTGCCAGCAGCCAAGATTTGGAGGGAGGGAGCAATCAGCCCCAGCATTTT.

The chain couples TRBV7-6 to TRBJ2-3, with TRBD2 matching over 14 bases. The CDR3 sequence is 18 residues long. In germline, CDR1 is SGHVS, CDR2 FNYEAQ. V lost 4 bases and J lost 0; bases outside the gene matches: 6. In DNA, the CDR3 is TGTGCCAGCAGCTCAGGACTAGCGGGGGGTGCTAGCACAGATACGCAGTATTTT. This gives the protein CASSSGLAGGASTDTQYF.

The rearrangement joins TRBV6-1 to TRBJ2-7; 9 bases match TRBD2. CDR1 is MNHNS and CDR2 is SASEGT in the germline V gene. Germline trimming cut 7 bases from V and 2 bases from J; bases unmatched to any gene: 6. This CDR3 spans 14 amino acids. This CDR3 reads CASIIGTSTYEQYF. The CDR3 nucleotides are TGTGCCAGCATAATCGGGACTAGCACCTACGAGCAGTACTTC.

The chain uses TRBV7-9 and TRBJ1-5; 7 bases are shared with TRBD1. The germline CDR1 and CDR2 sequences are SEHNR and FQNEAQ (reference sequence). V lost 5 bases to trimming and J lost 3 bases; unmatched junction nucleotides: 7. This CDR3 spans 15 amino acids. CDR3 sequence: CASSATGTVNQPQHF. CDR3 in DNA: TGTGCCAGCAGCGCAACCGGGACAGTCAATCAGCCCCAGCATTTT.

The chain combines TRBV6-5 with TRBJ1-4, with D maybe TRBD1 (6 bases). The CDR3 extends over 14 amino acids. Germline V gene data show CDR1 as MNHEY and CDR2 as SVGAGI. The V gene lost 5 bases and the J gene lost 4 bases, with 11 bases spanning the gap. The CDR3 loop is CASSTGIGNEKLFF. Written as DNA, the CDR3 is TGTGCCAGCAGTACAGGGATTGGTAATGAAAAACTGTTTTTT.

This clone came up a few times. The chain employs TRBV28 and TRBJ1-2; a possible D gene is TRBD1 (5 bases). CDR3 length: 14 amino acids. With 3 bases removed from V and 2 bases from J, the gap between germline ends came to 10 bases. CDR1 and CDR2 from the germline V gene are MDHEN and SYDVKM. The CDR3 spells CASSLREGNYGYTF. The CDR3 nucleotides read TGTGCCAGCAGTTTGAGGGAGGGGAACTATGGCTACACCTTC.

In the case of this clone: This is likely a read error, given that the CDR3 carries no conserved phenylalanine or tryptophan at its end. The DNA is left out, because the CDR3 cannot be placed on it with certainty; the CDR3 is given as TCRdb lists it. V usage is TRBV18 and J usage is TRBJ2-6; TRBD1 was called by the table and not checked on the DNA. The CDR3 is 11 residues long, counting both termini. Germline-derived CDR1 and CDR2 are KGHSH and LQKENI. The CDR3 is CASSTGTVKYV.

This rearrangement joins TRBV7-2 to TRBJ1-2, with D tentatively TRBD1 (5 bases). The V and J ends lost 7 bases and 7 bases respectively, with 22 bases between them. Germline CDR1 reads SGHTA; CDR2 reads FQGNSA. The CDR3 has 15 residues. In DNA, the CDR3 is TGTGCCAGCACCAGAGACGTCGGAGGGGCGCTTGGCTACACCTTC. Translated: CASTRDVGGALGYTF.

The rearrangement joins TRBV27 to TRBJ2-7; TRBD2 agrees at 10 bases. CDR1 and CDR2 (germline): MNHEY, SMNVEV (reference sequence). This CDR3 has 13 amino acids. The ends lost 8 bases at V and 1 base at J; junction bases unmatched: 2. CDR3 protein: CASGTSASYEQYF. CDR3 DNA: TGTGCCAGCGGGACTAGCGCTTCCTACGAGCAGTACTTC.

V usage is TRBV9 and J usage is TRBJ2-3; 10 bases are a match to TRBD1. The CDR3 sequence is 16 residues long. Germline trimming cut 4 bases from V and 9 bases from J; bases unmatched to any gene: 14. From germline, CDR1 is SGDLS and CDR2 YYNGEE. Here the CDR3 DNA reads TGTGCCAGCAGCTCCTCCCCGGGACAGGGGCGCGGGACGCAGTATTTT. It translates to CASSSSPGQGRGTQYF.

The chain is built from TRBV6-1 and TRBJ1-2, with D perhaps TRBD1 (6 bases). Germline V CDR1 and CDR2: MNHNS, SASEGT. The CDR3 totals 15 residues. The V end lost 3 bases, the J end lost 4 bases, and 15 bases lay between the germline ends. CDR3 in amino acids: CASSDVIGGSYGYTF. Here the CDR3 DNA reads TGTGCCAGCAGTGATGTAATAGGGGGAAGCTATGGCTACACCTTC.

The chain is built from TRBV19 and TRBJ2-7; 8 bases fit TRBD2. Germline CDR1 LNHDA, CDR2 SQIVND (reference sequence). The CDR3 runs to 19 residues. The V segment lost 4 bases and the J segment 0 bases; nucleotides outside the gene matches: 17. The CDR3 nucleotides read TGTGCCAGTAGTAGTTACGTCGGTCTGAACGGGGGGGCCTCCTACGAGCAGTACTTC. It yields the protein CASSSYVGLNGGASYEQYF. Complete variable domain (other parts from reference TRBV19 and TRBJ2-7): DGGITQSPKYLFRKEGQNVTLSCEQNLNHDAMYWYRQDPGQGLRLIYYSQIVNDFQKGDIAEGYSVSREKKESFPLTVTSAQKNPTAFYLCASSSYVGLNGGASYEQYFGPGTRLTVT.

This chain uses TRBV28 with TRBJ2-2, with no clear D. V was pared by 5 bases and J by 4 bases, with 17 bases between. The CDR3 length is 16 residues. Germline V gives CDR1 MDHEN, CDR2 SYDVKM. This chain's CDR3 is CASSPHQIAGTGELFF. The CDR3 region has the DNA TGTGCCAGCAGTCCTCATCAGATAGCTGGCACCGGGGAGCTGTTTTTT.

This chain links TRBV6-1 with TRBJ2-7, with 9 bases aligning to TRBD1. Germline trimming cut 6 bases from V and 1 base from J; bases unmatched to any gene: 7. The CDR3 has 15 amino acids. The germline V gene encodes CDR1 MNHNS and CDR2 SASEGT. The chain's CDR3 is CASRETGGASYEQYF. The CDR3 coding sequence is TGTGCCAGCAGAGAAACAGGGGGCGCATCCTACGAGCAGTACTTC.